The subject of this entry is one T cell receptor beta chain. Sequenced material consisted of expressed TCRB transcripts (all of the isolated RNA was reverse transcribed). Sequencing used immunoSEQ multiplex PCR; TCRdb keeps in-frame clones, though not all of them. This table has about 220,000 clones, approximately 11% appearing once. This sample is part of a study of beta chain features in type 1 diabetes. Study-wide background: Age, gender and cell yields were similar between patients and healthy donors.

The CDR3 has 16 residues. V was shortened by 7 bases and J by 0 bases, with 16 bases between the two germline ends. Germline-derived CDR1 and CDR2 are SGHNT and YYREEE (reference sequence). Source material: central memory CD4+ T cells from blood. The receptor comes from a man between 18 and 29 years old in good health. The V and J genes are TRBV5-4 and TRBJ2-2; D is perhaps TRBD2 (5 bases). The CDR3 protein is CASGRGGVANTGELFF. The CDR3 DNA follows: TGTGCCAGCGGACGGGGTGGTGTGGCGAACACCGGGGAGCTGTTTTTT.